This TCR beta chain emerged from a study of identical twins. The study's findings and limits: Fewer insertions marked abundant cord blood beta clonotypes; young adult naive trended weakly, memory not at all. The analysis was cross-sectional rather than longitudinal within donors.

In this sample, this clonotype turned up a few times. Antigen unknown. The CDR3 consists of 16 residues. The V end was cut by 2 bases, the J end by 0 bases, with 10 bases between. A universal primer site was added by template switching, and unique molecular identifiers were carried by the cDNA. MiXCR, applied by TCRdb to the 5' RACE reads, yields one record per CDR3 protein. The sample shows under 900,000 distinct CDR3 sequences, more than 9% of them seen only once. The same specimen was also included in a second study, on yellow fever vaccine responses in identical twins.

This receptor was obtained from a young woman in good health. The sequencing input was PBMCs. The chain is built from TRBV12-3 or TRBV12-4 and TRBJ2-2; D unclear. CDR3 coding DNA: TGTGCCAGCAGTTTACCTAAAGCTGCGAACACCGGGGAGCTGTTTTTT. Encoded protein: CASSLPKAANTGELFF.